This TCR beta chain stems from a study of cytomegalovirus exposure and HLA in healthy donors. In the PCR, 60 Vbeta and 13 Jbeta primers were used. Only in-frame clones appear in the TCRdb table, and some are missing; sequencing was by immunoSEQ multiplex PCR. Of about 200,000 clones listed, roughly 80% are singletons. On this clone itself: Its antigen is unidentified.

The study's findings and limits: With high specificity and sensitivity, the classifier reportedly diagnosed cytomegalovirus status. In most subjects, TCR beta sequences reportedly gave accurate predictions of HLA-A and HLA-B alleles.

The CDR3 has 11 amino acids. Germline V gene sequence: CDR1 DFQATT, CDR2 SNEGSKA (reference sequence). Between the trimmed V and J ends, which lost 6 bases and 9 bases, there was a span of 12 bases. The sequenced sample consisted of PBMCs. The sequence was collected from a man in his forties in good health and CMV-seronegative. This rearrangement joins TRBV20-1 to TRBJ2-1, with unresolved D. This CDR3 is CSAKEDIEQFF. For the CDR3, the DNA is TGCAGTGCAAAAGAGGATATTGAGCAGTTCTTC.